A single sample gave rise to the 14 T cell receptor beta chains below, sequenced in a study of T cells in Graves' hyperthyroidism and ophthalmopathy. Amplification of TCR beta CDR3 regions used RNA as the template. HTBI primers drove first-round RT-PCR of the TCR CDR3. Each CDR3 protein gets one entry after TCRdb re-called the multiplex PCR reads with MiXCR. The profile shows a few hundred thousand distinct CDR3 sequences, more than 20% of them singletons. The sequenced material came from blood. These receptors all stem from a man over 45 with Graves' hyperthyroidism.

V usage is TRBV7-2 and J usage is TRBJ2-5; no clear D gene. Deletions cut 0 bases from V and 5 bases from J, with 13 bases between. The CDR3 totals 15 residues. Per germline, CDR1 SGHTA and CDR2 FQGNSA. This chain's CDR3 is CASSLAVGGEETQYF. Here the CDR3 DNA reads TGTGCCAGCAGCTTAGCGGTAGGCGGAGAGGAGACCCAGTACTTC.

This clonotype occurred a few times. This chain uses TRBV6-1 with TRBJ2-7; maybe TRBD2 (5 bases). This CDR3 is built from 15 residues. CDR1 is MNHNS and CDR2 is SASEGT in the germline V gene. The V and J ends lost 6 bases and 2 bases respectively, with 17 bases between them. The CDR3 nucleotides read TGTGCCAGCAGCCAAAAAAGCGGACGTACCTACGAGCAGTACTTC. This sequence encodes CASSQKSGRTYEQYF.

This chain links TRBV5-1 with TRBJ2-2, with 9 bases that match TRBD1. Germline values: CDR1 SGHRS, CDR2 YFSETQ. Trimming took 0 bases from V and 4 from J; bases not matched to a gene: 4. CDR3 length: 16 amino acids. For the CDR3, the DNA is TGCGCCAGCAGCTTGGAACAGGGGGCGCGCACCGGGGAGCTGTTTTTT. Translating gives CASSLEQGARTGELFF.

This clonotype has more than one count but fewer than ten. The chain carries TRBV5-1 and TRBJ1-4; D unresolved. This CDR3 is 15 amino acids long. The germline gives CDR1 SGHRS, CDR2 YFSETQ. V was trimmed by 5 bases and J by 3 bases, leaving 14 bases between them. The CDR3 is CASRPTGKSNEKLFF. DNA of the CDR3: TGCGCCAGCAGACCGACGGGCAAATCTAATGAAAAACTGTTTTTT.

This clonotype was counted only a few times. The chain links TRBV11-2 to TRBJ2-3; possibly TRBD2 for D (6 bases). V shed 5 bases and J shed 0 bases, with 18 bases lying between them. The germline V gene encodes CDR1 SGHAT and CDR2 FQNNGV. The CDR3 consists of 17 residues. As DNA, the CDR3 is TGTGCCAGCAGCCCCATCCTCGGGACTTCTAGCACAGATACGCAGTATTTT. Protein: CASSPILGTSSTDTQYF.

The rearrangement joins TRBV4-1 to TRBJ2-2, with D perhaps given as TRBD1 or TRBD2 (5 bases each). The CDR3 covers 16 residues. The V end was cut by 0 bases, the J end by 5 bases, with 13 bases between. CDR1 is MGHRA and CDR2 is YSYEKL in the germline V gene. CDR3 in amino acids: CASSQEMKGRTGELFF. The CDR3 DNA reads TGCGCCAGCAGCCAAGAGATGAAGGGACGGACCGGGGAGCTGTTTTTT.

Only a few counts were recorded for this clonotype. The chain uses TRBV12-3 or TRBV12-4 and TRBJ2-3; TRBD2 matches 10 bases. V gave up 8 bases and J gave up 4 bases; unmatched junction bases: 12. This CDR3 is 16 amino acids long. The CDR3 DNA follows: TGTGCCAGCCTCATCCGGGGACTAGCGTTGGCAGATACGCAGTATTTT. Translating gives CASLIRGLALADTQYF.

This clonotype was detected many times. V gene TRBV27 combines with J gene TRBJ2-1; TRBD2 matches 10 bases. V shed 4 bases and J 4 bases; nucleotides not matched to a gene: 13. Germline CDR1 reads MNHEY; CDR2 reads SMNVEV (reference sequence). The CDR3 consists of 18 residues. CDR3 protein: CASSSYYASGREYNEQFF. DNA of the CDR3: TGTGCCAGCAGTTCGTACTACGCTAGCGGGAGAGAGTACAATGAGCAGTTCTTC.

The chain links TRBV7-3 to TRBJ2-1, with 9 bases lining up with TRBD2. The ends lost 5 bases at V and 3 bases at J; junction bases unmatched: 8. Germline CDR1 reads SGHTA; CDR2 reads FQGTGA. This CDR3 spans 16 amino acids. The CDR3, as DNA: TGTGCCAGCAGCGAGACTAGCGGAGCATACTACAATGAGCAGTTCTTC. This gives the protein CASSETSGAYYNEQFF.

A few counts support this clonotype. The rearrangement links TRBV20-1 to TRBJ2-1, with 10 bases that match TRBD2. The CDR3 has 15 residues. CDR1 is DFQATT and CDR2 is SNEGSKA in the germline V gene (reference sequence). With 3 bases clipped from V and 9 bases from J, the junction kept 11 bases outside the gene matches. CDR3 DNA sequence: TGCAGTGCTAGTTTGGATCTAGCGGGAGCGGTTGAGCAGTTCTTC. Protein sequence: CSASLDLAGAVEQFF.

This clonotype was detected a few times. The rearrangement joins TRBV27 to TRBJ2-7, with 7 bases fitting TRBD2. CDR3 length equals 15 residues. The germline gives CDR1 MNHEY, CDR2 SMNVEV (reference sequence). Trimming cost V 5 bases and J 5 bases; bases outside gene matches: 12. Here the CDR3 DNA reads TGTGCCAGCAGTCGTCTAGCGGTAGGCCCGGACGAGCAGTACTTC. Its translation is CASSRLAVGPDEQYF.

This clonotype showed up just a few times. V and J are TRBV30 and TRBJ1-1; the D gene is possibly TRBD1 (5 bases). CDR1 and CDR2 (germline): GTSNPN, SVGIG (reference sequence). The CDR3 runs to 13 residues. V was pared by 0 bases and J by 1 base, with 6 bases between. CDR3 DNA sequence: TGTGCCTGGAGTGTACAGGAGAACACTGAAGCTTTCTTT. Translating gives CAWSVQENTEAFF.

Comment on this clonotype: A much larger clone differs by one base, so this may be a read error. The chain joins TRBV11-1 to TRBJ1-1; 8 bases agree with TRBD1. Germline V lookup: CDR1 SGHAT, CDR2 FQDESV (reference sequence). The CDR3 runs to 16 residues. The CDR3 region is CASSRLGQAKYTETFF. Written as DNA, the CDR3 is TGTGCCAGCAGCCGCTTGGGACAGGCTAAATACACTGAAACTTTCTTT.

This chain links TRBV7-6 with TRBJ1-1, with D tentatively TRBD1 (5 bases). The CDR3 consists of 18 residues. The V end was cut by 2 bases, the J end by 4 bases, with 23 bases between. Germline V gene data show CDR1 as SGHVS and CDR2 as FNYEAQ. The CDR3: CASSLIVLGGGVGTEAFF. For the CDR3, the DNA is TGTGCCAGCAGCTTAATCGTTTTAGGTGGGGGAGTTGGCACTGAAGCTTTCTTT.